These 31 T cell receptor beta chains were all obtained from the same sample, sequenced in a study of blood T cell repertoires in COVID-19. Method: immunoSEQ multiplex PCR; TCRdb's copy keeps in-frame clones and lacks some. The sample shows just over 80,000 clones, 81% of them seen only once. The sample comprised peripheral blood. The receptors shown here come from an elderly man with acute or convalescent COVID-19.

The rearrangement joins TRBV28 to TRBJ1-6, with 7 bases lining up with TRBD1. This CDR3 contains 14 residues. Germline V gene sequence: CDR1 MDHEN, CDR2 SYDVKM. V shed 4 bases and J 5 bases; nucleotides not matched to a gene: 2. CDR3 DNA sequence: TGTGCCAGCAGTTGGGACAGAAATAATTCACCCCTCCACTTT. Translated, it gives CASSWDRNNSPLHF.

This clone was detected only a few times. This chain uses TRBV2 with TRBJ2-7; the D gene is possibly TRBD2 (5 bases). Between the trimmed V and J ends, which lost 4 bases and 0 bases, there was a span of 13 bases. The CDR3 loop spans 15 amino acids. Germline V gives CDR1 SNHLY, CDR2 FYNNEI. CDR3 region: CASSGGLSGSYEQYF. The CDR3 nucleotides are TGTGCCAGCAGTGGCGGGCTATCGGGCTCCTACGAGCAGTACTTC.

Only a few counts were recorded for this clone. This specimen includes other DNA sequences encoding the same CDR3. This chain joins TRBV28 and TRBJ2-7; 8 bases match TRBD2. Germline values: CDR1 MDHEN, CDR2 SYDVKM. The CDR3 runs 16 residues. The V and J ends lost 3 bases and 1 base, in that order; junction bases with no gene match: 8. Here the CDR3 reads CASSLGRGVGSYEQYF. CDR3 nucleotides: TGTGCCAGCAGTTTGGGGCGGGGGGTAGGGTCCTACGAGCAGTACTTC.

This sequence joins TRBV20-1 and TRBJ2-1; D unresolved. V was shortened by 3 bases and J by 9 bases, with 12 bases between the two germline ends. The germline gives CDR1 DFQATT, CDR2 SNEGSKA (reference sequence). CDR3 size: 12 residues. CDR3 DNA: TGCAGTGCTAGTAACTATAGGAGTGAGCAGTTCTTC. It is translated as CSASNYRSEQFF.

V is TRBV5-1 and J is TRBJ2-1, with 7 bases fitting TRBD2. This CDR3 spans 15 amino acids. Trimming took 0 bases from V and 3 from J; bases not matched to a gene: 3. Germline CDR1 and CDR2: SGHRS and YFSETQ. Here the CDR3 reads CASSLALADYNEQFF. CDR3 DNA: TGCGCCAGCAGCTTGGCCCTAGCGGACTACAATGAGCAGTTCTTC.

The chain combines TRBV7-9 with TRBJ1-3; D gene ambiguous. The CDR3 contains 13 residues. Trimming pared 6 bases from V and 0 bases from J, leaving 6 bases between. Looked up from germline, CDR1 is SEHNR and CDR2 is FQNEAQ (reference sequence). The CDR3 loop is CASSPNSGNTIYF. DNA of the CDR3: TGTGCCAGCAGTCCTAACTCTGGAAACACCATATATTTT.

V gene TRBV18 combines with J gene TRBJ2-3; 10 bases are shared with TRBD2. Germline loops: CDR1 KGHSH, CDR2 LQKENI. J gave up 4 bases and V 5 bases, and 0 bases lay outside the gene matches. The CDR3 has 13 amino acids. The CDR3 loop is CASSGLAADTQYF. The CDR3 DNA sequence: TGTGCCAGCTCAGGACTAGCGGCAGATACGCAGTATTTT. The complete variable domain, with remaining parts taken from reference TRBV18 and TRBJ2-3, reads NAGVMQNPRHLVRRRGQEARLRCSPMKGHSHVYWYRQLPEEGLKFMVYLQKENIIDESGMPKERFSAEFPKEGPSILRIQQVVRGDSAAYFCASSGLAADTQYFGPGTRLTVL.

This clone turned up a few times. This rearrangement joins TRBV5-1 to TRBJ1-1; TRBD1 matches 9 bases. Germline trimming cut 4 bases from V and 4 bases from J; bases unmatched to any gene: 5. Germline assignment: CDR1 SGHRS and CDR2 YFSETQ. The CDR3 loop spans 14 amino acids. The CDR3 region has the DNA TGCGCCAGCAGCGTGGACAGGGGAGGCACTGAAGCTTTCTTT. Its translation: CASSVDRGGTEAFF.

CDR3 amino acids: CASSTTGTVYQPQHF. DNA of the CDR3: TGTGCCAGTAGTACCACCGGGACAGTTTATCAGCCCCAGCATTTT. V is TRBV19 and J is TRBJ1-5, with TRBD1 matching 7 bases. The CDR3 spans 15 residues. Germline CDR1 is LNHDA and CDR2 is SQIVND (reference sequence). With V trimmed by 4 bases and J by 5 bases, 8 bases remained unmatched.

This clone was observed a few times. This chain connects TRBV6-6 to TRBJ1-1; D gene unclear. The ends were cut back, 2 bases at V and 4 bases at J, with 11 bases in the middle. This CDR3 has 14 amino acids. The V gene's germline CDR1 is MNHNY and CDR2 SVGAGI (reference sequence). CDR3 sequence (DNA): TGTGCCAGCAGTTACCTAGCGTACTCCACTGAAGCTTTCTTT. It encodes CASSYLAYSTEAFF.

A few counts support this clone. This chain joins TRBV7-2 and TRBJ2-1; D possibly corresponds to TRBD1 (6 bases). Germline CDR1 and CDR2: SGHTA and FQGNSA. The CDR3 totals 14 residues. Trimming stripped 6 bases from V and 8 bases from J, with 17 bases between. As DNA, the CDR3 is TGTGCCAGCAGTCACGCCGACACAGGGTATGAGCAGTTCTTC. Protein product: CASSHADTGYEQFF.

In this sample, this clone turned up once. This rearrangement joins TRBV2 to TRBJ2-3, with a possible D match to TRBD2 (6 bases). From germline, CDR1 is SNHLY and CDR2 FYNNEI. V was pared by 2 bases and J by 1 base, with 7 bases between. CDR3 length equals 14 residues. CDR3 protein: CASSEIAGTDTQYF. The CDR3 DNA reads as TGTGCCAGCAGTGAAATAGCGGGCACAGATACGCAGTATTTT.

The chain couples TRBV7-8 to TRBJ2-1, with a possible D match to TRBD2 (5 bases). V was shortened by 4 bases and J by 9 bases, with 10 bases between the two germline ends. The length of the CDR3 is 12 residues. Per germline, CDR1 SGHVS and CDR2 FQNEAQ. CDR3 protein: CASSSLEGEQFF. The CDR3 DNA follows: TGTGCCAGCAGCTCCCTAGAGGGTGAGCAGTTCTTC.

The J gene is TRBJ2-7, the V gene TRBV14; TRBD2 might be the D (6 bases). This CDR3 has 14 amino acids. Germline values: CDR1 SGHDN, CDR2 FVKESK. Trimming removed 4 bases from V and 7 bases from J, with 17 bases in between. The CDR3 loop is CASSPLRGTEEQYF. The CDR3 nucleotides are TGTGCCAGCAGCCCCCTGAGAGGGACTGAAGAGCAGTACTTC.

This clone has a single count. The chain has TRBV6-5 and TRBJ1-2; TRBD1 agrees at 7 bases. This CDR3 is 15 amino acids long. Germline values: CDR1 MNHEY, CDR2 SVGAGI. V dropped 2 bases and J dropped 4; count of bases not matched to a gene: 7. The CDR3 DNA follows: TGTGCCAGCAGTTACGGTGACAGGGCTGGCTATGGCTACACCTTC. It yields the protein CASSYGDRAGYGYTF.

This chain uses TRBV11-2 with TRBJ2-6; D may be TRBD2 (6 bases). Deletions cut 11 bases from V and 1 base from J, with 12 bases between. Germline V gives CDR1 SGHAT, CDR2 FQNNGV. CDR3 length: 14 residues. CDR3 nucleotides: TGTGCCTGGGGGGATGCATCTGGGGCCAACGTCCTGACTTTC. Protein product: CAWGDASGANVLTF.

V usage is TRBV7-2 and J usage is TRBJ2-2; tentative D call: TRBD1 (5 bases). In germline, CDR1 is SGHTA, CDR2 FQGNSA. The CDR3 has 16 amino acids. V dropped 3 bases and J dropped 1 base, with 12 bases sitting between them. The CDR3 loop is CASSLQGALNTGELFF. The CDR3, as DNA: TGTGCCAGCAGCTTGCAAGGGGCTTTGAACACCGGGGAGCTGTTTTTT.

The chain carries TRBV7-2 and TRBJ2-1, with D possibly matching TRBD1 (8 bases). The CDR3 extends over 15 amino acids. The ends were cut back, 3 bases at V and 8 bases at J, with 17 bases in the middle. Germline lookup yields CDR1 SGHTA and CDR2 FQGNSA. Here the CDR3 reads CASSFFGQGGDEQFF. As DNA, the CDR3 is TGTGCCAGCAGCTTTTTTGGACAGGGAGGGGATGAGCAGTTCTTC.

The J gene is TRBJ1-6, the V gene TRBV7-3; no clear D. The CDR3 runs to 15 residues. From germline, CDR1 is SGHTA and CDR2 FQGTGA. The ends were cut back, 6 bases at V and 7 bases at J, with 16 bases in the middle. CDR3 amino acids: CASSPGPRGNSPLHF. The CDR3, as DNA: TGTGCCAGCAGTCCTGGGCCACGAGGGAATTCACCCCTCCACTTT. Drawing the rest from reference TRBV7-3 and TRBJ1-6, the complete variable domain is GAGVSQTPSNKVTEKGKYVELRCDPISGHTALYWYRQSLGQGPEFLIYFQGTGAADDSGLPNDRFFAVRPEGSVSTLKIQRTERGDSAVYLCASSPGPRGNSPLHFGNGTRLTVT.

The rearrangement joins TRBV29-1 to TRBJ1-1; 8 bases align to TRBD1. Per the germline V gene, CDR1 is SQVTM and CDR2 is ANQGSEA. The CDR3 runs to 13 residues. V lost 6 bases and J lost 0; bases outside the gene matches: 3. CDR3 in DNA: TGCAGCGTCGGACAGGGTCTGAACACTGAAGCTTTCTTT. Its protein is CSVGQGLNTEAFF.

This clone was recorded once. The CDR3 DNA reads as TGTGCCAGCAGGAAAGAAACAGGGATATACAATGAAGCTTTCTTT. Translated: CASRKETGIYNEAFF. This chain links TRBV2 with TRBJ1-1; perhaps TRBD1 as D (6 bases). This CDR3 region has 15 residues. V lost 6 bases to trimming and J lost 7 bases, with 21 bases between them. Germline CDR1 is SNHLY and CDR2 is FYNNEI.

This clone was detected once. The chain joins TRBV28 to TRBJ2-3, with 7 nucleotides matching TRBD2. CDR3 length equals 15 residues. The germline V gene encodes CDR1 MDHEN and CDR2 SYDVKM. Trimming removed 5 bases from V and 0 bases from J; junction bases left unmatched: 5. The CDR3 DNA follows: TGTGCCAGCAGTGTAGCGGGTGCTAGCACAGATACGCAGTATTTT. This encodes CASSVAGASTDTQYF.

The chain combines TRBV27 with TRBJ1-5, with 8 bases lining up with TRBD1. CDR1 and CDR2 (germline): MNHEY, SMNVEV (reference sequence). The CDR3 sequence is 15 residues long. V gave up 2 bases and J gave up 1 base; unmatched junction bases: 1. This CDR3 reads CASSLTGGSNQPQHF. The DNA of the CDR3 is TGTGCCAGCAGTTTAACAGGGGGGAGCAATCAGCCCCAGCATTTT.

V gene TRBV2 combines with J gene TRBJ1-5; TRBD1 agrees at 9 bases. Germline lookup yields CDR1 SNHLY and CDR2 FYNNEI. Trimming removed 4 bases from V and 6 bases from J; junction bases left unmatched: 16. This CDR3 spans 18 amino acids. The DNA for the CDR3 is TGTGCCAGCAGTGTCGGCCCGCGGGGGACAGGGAGTGCTCAGCCCCAGCATTTT. Translation: CASSVGPRGTGSAQPQHF.

A remark on this clone: Other nucleotide sequences in the sample specify the same CDR3. The V and J genes are TRBV18 and TRBJ2-2; possible D gene TRBD1, 5 bases. The germline CDR1 and CDR2 sequences are KGHSH and LQKENI. Trimming shortened V by 3 bases and J by 5 bases, and 7 bases separated the two germline ends. This CDR3 has 13 amino acids. The DNA of the CDR3 is TGTGCCAGCTCACCTCAGGGAACCGGGGAGCTGTTTTTT. Translation gives CASSPQGTGELFF. Full variable domain (remainder filled in from reference TRBV18 and TRBJ2-2): NAGVMQNPRHLVRRRGQEARLRCSPMKGHSHVYWYRQLPEEGLKFMVYLQKENIIDESGMPKERFSAEFPKEGPSILRIQQVVRGDSAAYFCASSPQGTGELFFGEGSRLTVL.

The chain recombines TRBV19 with TRBJ2-2, with TRBD1 matching 12 bases. J lost 3 bases, V lost 5 bases, and 4 bases had no gene match. In germline, CDR1 is LNHDA, CDR2 SQIVND (reference sequence). This CDR3 is built from 16 residues. This chain's CDR3 is CASSPGQGAYTGELFF. The CDR3 DNA reads as TGTGCCAGTAGTCCGGGACAGGGGGCTTACACCGGGGAGCTGTTTTTT.

In its sample, this clone was seen once. J is TRBJ2-1 and V is TRBV10-3; TRBD2 matches at 8 bases. The J segment lost 3 bases and the V segment lost 4 bases, leaving 5 bases of the junction unmatched. This CDR3 region has 15 residues. Germline V gives CDR1 ENHRY, CDR2 SYGVKD. The CDR3 DNA reads as TGTGCCATCAGTGTGAATGCGGGAGGCTACAATGAGCAGTTCTTC. This encodes CAISVNAGGYNEQFF.

The CDR3 DNA reads as TGCGCCAGCAGCTTAGGGACAGCAACACCCCTCCACTTT. Amino acid sequence: CASSLGTATPLHF. The chain recombines TRBV5-1 with TRBJ1-6, with 7 bases lining up with TRBD1. Germline trimming cut 2 bases from V and 11 bases from J; bases unmatched to any gene: 4. CDR3 length: 13 residues. The V gene's germline CDR1 is SGHRS and CDR2 YFSETQ.

The chain is built from TRBV5-1 and TRBJ2-1; D gene unclear. The V and J ends lost 1 base and 0 bases respectively, with 11 bases between them. The germline V gene has CDR1 SGHRS and CDR2 YFSETQ. The CDR3 extends over 16 amino acids. The CDR3 protein is CASSLSSLSSYNEQFF. DNA of the CDR3: TGCGCCAGCAGCTTGAGTAGTCTAAGCTCCTACAATGAGCAGTTCTTC.

The V gene is TRBV5-5, the J gene TRBJ2-7; TRBD2 matches at 7 bases. Germline CDR1 and CDR2: SGHKS and YYEKEE (reference sequence). The junction had 6 bases not matched to a gene; V was cut back by 2 bases and J by 1 base. The CDR3 length is 15 residues. DNA for the CDR3: TGTGCCAGCAGCTTCCTAGCGGCTTCATCCTACGAGCAGTACTTC. Protein sequence: CASSFLAASSYEQYF.

The V gene is TRBV30, the J gene TRBJ2-2; weak D call: TRBD2 (5 bases). Per germline, CDR1 GTSNPN and CDR2 SVGIG (reference sequence). Trimming took 1 base from V and 5 from J, leaving 8 bases between them. The CDR3 spans 13 residues. The CDR3 here is CAWSGRRTGELFF. The CDR3 nucleotides read TGTGCCTGGAGTGGTAGGAGGACCGGGGAGCTGTTTTTT. Variable domain in full (rest from reference TRBV30 and TRBJ2-2): SQTIHQWPATLVQPVGSPLSLECTVEGTSNPNLYWYRQAAGRGLQLLFYSVGIGQISSEVPQNLSASRPQDRQFILSSKKLLLSDSGFYLCAWSGRRTGELFFGEGSRLTVL.